This T cell receptor (beta chain) originates from a study of breast tumors, draining lymph nodes, adjacent tissues. Study results and caveats: Tumor TCR diversity was below lymph nodes but above nontumor tissue. The data were judged consistent with most tumor T cells coming from lymph node and expanding in tumor. Luminal-like breast cancer showed significantly greater tumor-nontumor repertoire similarity than basal-like breast cancer did.

This clonotype was detected only a few times. What it binds is not known. Axillary draining lymph nodes of breast cancer patients supplied the node samples. Each CDR3 protein is one row after TCRdb ran MiXCR on the multiplex PCR reads. The repertoire includes some 100,000 distinct CDR3 sequences, approximately 22% of them detected once, and around 1.3% sits in the top ten. Germline-derived CDR1 and CDR2 are SGHDT and YYEEEE. V was clipped by 0 bases and J by 1 base, with 7 bases between them. The CDR3 is 14 amino acids. The rearrangement links TRBV5-6 to TRBJ2-5; D unclear. Sequencing input: axillary lymph node tissue. This clonotype originated in a female donor with breast cancer. Some clones in this sample may be carry-over from other donors' samples. CDR3 in amino acids: CASSLVGSQETQYF. In DNA, the CDR3 is TGTGCCAGCAGCTTGGTGGGAAGCCAAGAGACCCAGTACTTC.